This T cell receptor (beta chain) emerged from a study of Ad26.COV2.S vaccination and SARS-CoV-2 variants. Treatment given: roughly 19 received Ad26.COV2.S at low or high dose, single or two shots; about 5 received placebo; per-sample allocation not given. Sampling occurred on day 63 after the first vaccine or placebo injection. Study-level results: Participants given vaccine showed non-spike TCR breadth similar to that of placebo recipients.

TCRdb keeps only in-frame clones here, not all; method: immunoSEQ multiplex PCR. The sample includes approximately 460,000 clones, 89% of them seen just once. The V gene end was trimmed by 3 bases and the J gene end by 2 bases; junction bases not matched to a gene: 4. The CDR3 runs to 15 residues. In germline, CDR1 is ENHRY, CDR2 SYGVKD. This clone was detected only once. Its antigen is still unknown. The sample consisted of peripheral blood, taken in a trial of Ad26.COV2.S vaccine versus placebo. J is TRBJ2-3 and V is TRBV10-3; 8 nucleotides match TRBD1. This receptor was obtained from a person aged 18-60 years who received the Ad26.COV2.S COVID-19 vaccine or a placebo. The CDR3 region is CAISDTGGNTDTQYF. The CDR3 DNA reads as TGTGCCATCAGTGATACAGGGGGTAACACAGATACGCAGTATTTT.